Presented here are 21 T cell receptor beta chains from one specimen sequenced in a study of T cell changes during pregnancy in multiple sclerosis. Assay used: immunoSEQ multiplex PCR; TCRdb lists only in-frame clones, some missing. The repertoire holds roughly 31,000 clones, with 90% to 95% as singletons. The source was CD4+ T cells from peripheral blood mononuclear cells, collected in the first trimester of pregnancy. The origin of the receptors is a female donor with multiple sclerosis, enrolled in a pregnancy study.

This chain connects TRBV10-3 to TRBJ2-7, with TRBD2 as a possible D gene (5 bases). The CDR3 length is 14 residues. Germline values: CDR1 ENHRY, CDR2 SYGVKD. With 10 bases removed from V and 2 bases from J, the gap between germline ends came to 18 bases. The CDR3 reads CATTLEGGTYEQYF. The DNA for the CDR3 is TGTGCCACCACCCTCGAGGGCGGCACCTACGAGCAGTACTTC.

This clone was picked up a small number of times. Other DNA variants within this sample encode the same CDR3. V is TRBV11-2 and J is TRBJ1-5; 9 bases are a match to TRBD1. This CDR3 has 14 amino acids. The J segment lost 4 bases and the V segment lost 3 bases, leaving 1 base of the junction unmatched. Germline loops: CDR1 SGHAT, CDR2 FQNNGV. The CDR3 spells CASSFGQGNQPQHF. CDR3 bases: TGTGCCAGCAGCTTCGGACAGGGGAATCAGCCCCAGCATTTT.

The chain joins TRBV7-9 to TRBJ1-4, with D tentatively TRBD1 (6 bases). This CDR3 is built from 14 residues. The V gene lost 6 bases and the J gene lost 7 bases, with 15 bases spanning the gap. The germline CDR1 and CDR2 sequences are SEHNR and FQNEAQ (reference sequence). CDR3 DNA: TGTGCCAGCAGACGCACAGGGACCACTGAAAAACTGTTTTTT. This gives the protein CASRRTGTTEKLFF.

The CDR3 protein is CATSRDNWPSGGPRSEQYF. CDR3 in DNA: TGTGCCACCAGCAGAGATAACTGGCCTAGCGGGGGGCCTCGTTCCGAGCAGTACTTC. The rearrangement links TRBV15 to TRBJ2-7; 11 bases map to TRBD2. Germline-derived CDR1 and CDR2 are LNHNV and YYDKDF (reference sequence). This CDR3 is built from 19 residues. V shed 0 bases and J 6 bases; nucleotides not matched to a gene: 16.

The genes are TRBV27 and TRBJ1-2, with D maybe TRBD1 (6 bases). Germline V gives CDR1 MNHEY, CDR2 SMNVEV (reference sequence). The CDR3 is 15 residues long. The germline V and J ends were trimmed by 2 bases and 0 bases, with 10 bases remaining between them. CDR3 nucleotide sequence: TGTGCCAGCAGTTTAAGAGGACAGCCTAACTATGGCTACACCTTC. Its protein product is CASSLRGQPNYGYTF.

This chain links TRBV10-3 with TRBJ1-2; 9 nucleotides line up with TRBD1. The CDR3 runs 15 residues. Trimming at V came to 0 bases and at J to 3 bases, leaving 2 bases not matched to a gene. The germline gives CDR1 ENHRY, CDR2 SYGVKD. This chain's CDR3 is CAISESRDRDYGYTF. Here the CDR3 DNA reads TGTGCCATCAGTGAGTCCCGGGACAGGGACTATGGCTACACCTTC.

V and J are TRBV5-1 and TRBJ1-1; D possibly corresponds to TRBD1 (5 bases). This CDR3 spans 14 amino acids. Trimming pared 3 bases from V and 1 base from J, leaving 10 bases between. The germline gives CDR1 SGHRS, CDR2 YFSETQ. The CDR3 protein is CASSSTAGNTEAFF. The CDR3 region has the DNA TGCGCCAGCAGCTCGACAGCGGGGAACACTGAAGCTTTCTTT.

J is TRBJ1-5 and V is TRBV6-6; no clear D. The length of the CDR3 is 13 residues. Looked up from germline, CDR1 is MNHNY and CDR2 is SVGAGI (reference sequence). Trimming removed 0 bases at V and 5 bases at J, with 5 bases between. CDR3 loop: CASSYSSDQPQHF. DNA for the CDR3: TGTGCCAGCAGTTACTCGAGCGATCAGCCCCAGCATTTT.

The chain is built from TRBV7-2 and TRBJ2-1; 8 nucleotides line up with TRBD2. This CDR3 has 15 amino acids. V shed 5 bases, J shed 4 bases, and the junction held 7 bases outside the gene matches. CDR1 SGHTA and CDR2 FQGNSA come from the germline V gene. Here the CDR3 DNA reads TGTGCCAGCAGCGTTAGCGGGGTAAATTACAATGAGCAGTTCTTC. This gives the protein CASSVSGVNYNEQFF.

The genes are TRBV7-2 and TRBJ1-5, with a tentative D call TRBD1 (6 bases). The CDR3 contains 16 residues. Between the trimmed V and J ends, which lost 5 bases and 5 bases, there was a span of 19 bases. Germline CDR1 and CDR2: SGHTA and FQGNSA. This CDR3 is CASSPGEGRSHQPQHF. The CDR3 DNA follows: TGTGCCAGCAGCCCAGGGGAGGGCCGATCACATCAGCCCCAGCATTTT.

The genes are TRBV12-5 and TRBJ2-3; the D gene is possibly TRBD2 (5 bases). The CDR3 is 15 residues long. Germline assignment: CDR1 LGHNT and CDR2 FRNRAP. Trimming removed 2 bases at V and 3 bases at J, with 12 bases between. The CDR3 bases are TGTGCTAGTGGTTTGCCCCGTGGCGGGACAGATACGCAGTATTTT. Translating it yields CASGLPRGGTDTQYF.

The CDR3 sequence: CASSQAHRNTEAFF. The CDR3 DNA reads TGCGCCAGCAGCCAAGCGCACAGGAACACTGAAGCTTTCTTT. The chain employs TRBV4-1 and TRBJ1-1; D is ambiguous. Germline V gene data show CDR1 as MGHRA and CDR2 as YSYEKL. V was cut by 1 base and J by 1 base, with 7 bases left in between. This CDR3 is 14 amino acids long.

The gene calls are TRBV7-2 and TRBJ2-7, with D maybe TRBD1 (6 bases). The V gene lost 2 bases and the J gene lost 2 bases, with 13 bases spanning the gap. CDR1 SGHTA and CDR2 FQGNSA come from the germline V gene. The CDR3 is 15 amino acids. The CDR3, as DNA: TGTGCCAGCAGCTTAATCGGGACACAGACCTACGAGCAGTACTTC. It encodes CASSLIGTQTYEQYF.

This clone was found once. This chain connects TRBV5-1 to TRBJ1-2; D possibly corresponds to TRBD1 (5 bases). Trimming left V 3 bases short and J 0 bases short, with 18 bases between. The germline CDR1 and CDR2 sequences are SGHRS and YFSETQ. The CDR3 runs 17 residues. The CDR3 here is CASSSPQGAPTNYGYTF. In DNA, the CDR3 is TGCGCCAGCAGCTCCCCGCAGGGTGCACCTACTAACTATGGCTACACCTTC. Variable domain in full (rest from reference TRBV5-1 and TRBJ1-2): KAGVTQTPRYLIKTRGQQVTLSCSPISGHRSVSWYQQTPGQGLQFLFEYFSETQRNKGNFPGRFSGRQFSNSRSEMNVSTLELGDSALYLCASSSPQGAPTNYGYTFGSGTRLTVV.

The CDR3 region is CATSSGERGGRSEQFF. The CDR3, as DNA: TGTGCCACCAGCAGCGGGGAGCGGGGGGGCCGTAGTGAGCAGTTCTTC. The V and J genes are TRBV15 and TRBJ2-1; TRBD2 aligns across 10 bases. The CDR3 is 16 residues long. Germline V gene data show CDR1 as LNHNV and CDR2 as YYDKDF (reference sequence). Trimming removed 3 bases from V and 9 bases from J; junction bases left unmatched: 11.

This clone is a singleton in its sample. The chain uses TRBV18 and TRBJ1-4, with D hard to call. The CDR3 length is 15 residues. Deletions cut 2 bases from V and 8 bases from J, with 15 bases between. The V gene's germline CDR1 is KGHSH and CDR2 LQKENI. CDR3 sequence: CASSPRGGKGEKLFF. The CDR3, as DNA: TGTGCCAGCTCACCAAGAGGAGGGAAGGGCGAAAAACTGTTTTTT.

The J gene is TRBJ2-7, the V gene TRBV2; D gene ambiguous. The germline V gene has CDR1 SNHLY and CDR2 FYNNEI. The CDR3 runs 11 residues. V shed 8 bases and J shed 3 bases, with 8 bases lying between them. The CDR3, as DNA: TGTGCCAGCTCACAGTTCTACGAGCAGTACTTC. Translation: CASSQFYEQYF. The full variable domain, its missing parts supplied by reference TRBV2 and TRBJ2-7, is EPEVTQTPSHQVTQMGQEVILRCVPISNHLYFYWYRQILGQKVEFLVSFYNNEISEKSEIFDDQFSVERPDGSNFTLKIRSTKLEDSAMYFCASSQFYEQYFGPGTRLTVT.

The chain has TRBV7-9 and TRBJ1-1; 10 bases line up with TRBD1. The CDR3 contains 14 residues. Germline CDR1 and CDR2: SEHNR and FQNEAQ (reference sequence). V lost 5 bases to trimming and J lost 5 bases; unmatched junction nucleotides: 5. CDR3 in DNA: TGTGCCAGCAGCCACTGGACAGGGGGAACTGAAGCTTTCTTT. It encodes CASSHWTGGTEAFF. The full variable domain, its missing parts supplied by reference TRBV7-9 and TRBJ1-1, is DTGVSQNPRHKITKRGQNVTFRCDPISEHNRLYWYRQTLGQGPEFLTYFQNEAQLEKSRLLSDRFSAERPKGSFSTLEIQRTEQGDSAMYLCASSHWTGGTEAFFGQGTRLTVV.

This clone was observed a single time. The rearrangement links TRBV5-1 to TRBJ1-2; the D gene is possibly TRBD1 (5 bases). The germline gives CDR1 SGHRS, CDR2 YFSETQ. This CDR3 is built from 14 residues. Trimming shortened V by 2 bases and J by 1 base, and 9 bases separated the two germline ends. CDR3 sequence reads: CASSFLDSNYGYTF. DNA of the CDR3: TGCGCCAGCAGCTTCCTAGACAGTAACTATGGCTACACCTTC.

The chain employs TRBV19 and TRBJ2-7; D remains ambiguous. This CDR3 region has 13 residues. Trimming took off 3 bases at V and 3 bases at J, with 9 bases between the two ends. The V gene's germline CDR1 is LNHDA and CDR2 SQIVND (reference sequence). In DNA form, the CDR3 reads TGTGCCAGTAGTATGGGCTACCTCTACGAGCAGTACTTC. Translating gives CASSMGYLYEQYF.

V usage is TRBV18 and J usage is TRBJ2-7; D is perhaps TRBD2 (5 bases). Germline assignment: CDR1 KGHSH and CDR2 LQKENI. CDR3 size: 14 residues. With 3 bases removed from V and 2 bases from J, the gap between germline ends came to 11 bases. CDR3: CASSPPGNPYEQYF. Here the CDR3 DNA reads TGTGCCAGCTCACCGCCGGGGAACCCCTACGAGCAGTACTTC.